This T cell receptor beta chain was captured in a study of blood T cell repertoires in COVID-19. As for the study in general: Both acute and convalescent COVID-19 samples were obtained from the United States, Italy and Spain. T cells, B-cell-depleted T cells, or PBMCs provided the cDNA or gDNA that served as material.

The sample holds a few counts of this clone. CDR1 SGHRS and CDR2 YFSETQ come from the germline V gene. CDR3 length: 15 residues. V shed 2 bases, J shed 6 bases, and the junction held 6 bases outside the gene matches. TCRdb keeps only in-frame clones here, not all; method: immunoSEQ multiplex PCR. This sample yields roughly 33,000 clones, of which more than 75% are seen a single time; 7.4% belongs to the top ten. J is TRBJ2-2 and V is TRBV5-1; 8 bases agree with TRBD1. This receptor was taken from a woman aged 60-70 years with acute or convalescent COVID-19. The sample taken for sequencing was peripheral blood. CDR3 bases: TGCGCCAGCAGCTTTCGGACAGGGTCGGCCGGGGAGCTGTTTTTT. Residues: CASSFRTGSAGELFF.